Here is one T cell receptor beta chain with its context. The antigen is not known. The entry originates in a study of T cells in localized non-small cell lung cancer. V lost 2 bases, J lost 0 bases, and 11 bases lay in between. CDR1 and CDR2 from the germline V gene are MNHEY and SVGAGI. This CDR3 is 16 amino acids long. Study-wide results and caveats: Sequencing involved a lone tumor region, leaving heterogeneity possible. T cell clonality was highest in uninvolved adjacent lung, above tumor.

The data were produced by immunoSEQ multiplex PCR, yet TCRdb's version contains in-frame clones alone and is incomplete. The table lists roughly 89,000 clones, roughly 93% of them singletons. Sequencing was performed on PBMCs, taken before any cancer treatment. The gene calls are TRBV6-5 and TRBJ1-3; no reliable D call. The TCR comes from a woman aged 35-70 years with stage II squamous cell lung carcinoma. CDR3 loop: CASSYVRAYSGNTIYF. The CDR3 DNA sequence: TGTGCCAGCAGTTACGTTCGGGCCTACTCTGGAAACACCATATATTTT.